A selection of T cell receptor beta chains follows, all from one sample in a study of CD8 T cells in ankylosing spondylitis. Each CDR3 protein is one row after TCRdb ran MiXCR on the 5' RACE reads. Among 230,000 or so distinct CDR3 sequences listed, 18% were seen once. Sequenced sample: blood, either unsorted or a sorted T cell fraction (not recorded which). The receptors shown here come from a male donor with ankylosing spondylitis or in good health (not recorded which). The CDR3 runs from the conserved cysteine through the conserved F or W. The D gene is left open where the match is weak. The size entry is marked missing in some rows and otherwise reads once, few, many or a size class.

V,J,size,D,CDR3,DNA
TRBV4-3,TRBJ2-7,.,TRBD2,CASSQTGGAEQYF,TGCGCCAGCAGCCAAACCGGGGGGGCAGAGCAGTACTTC
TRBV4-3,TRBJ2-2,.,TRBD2,CASSPGGLAPGELFF,TGCGCCAGCAGCCCGGGGGGACTAGCGCCCGGGGAGCTGTTTTTT
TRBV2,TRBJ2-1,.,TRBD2,CASSDPPGLATYNEQFF,TGTGCCAGCAGTGACCCCCCCGGACTAGCGACCTACAATGAGCAGTTCTTC
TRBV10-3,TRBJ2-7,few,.,CAIMGQGGYEQYF,TGTGCCATCATGGGGCAGGGTGGATACGAGCAGTACTTC
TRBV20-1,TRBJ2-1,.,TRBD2,CSARSFSGRPDNEQFF,TGCAGTGCTAGATCGTTTAGCGGGAGGCCGGACAATGAGCAGTTCTTC
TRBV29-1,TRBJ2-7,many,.,CSAGTGSYEQYF,TGCAGCGCTGGGACGGGGAGCTACGAGCAGTACTTC
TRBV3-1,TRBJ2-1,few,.,CASSQVLVADEQFF,TGTGCCAGCAGCCAAGTTTTAGTGGCGGATGAGCAGTTCTTC
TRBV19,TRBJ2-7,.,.,CASSKRQDPGDEQYF,TGTGCCAGTAGTAAGAGACAGGATCCAGGCGACGAGCAGTACTTC
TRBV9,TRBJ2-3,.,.,CASSPGAGNTQYF,TGTGCCAGCAGCCCCGGGGCCGGCAATACGCAGTATTTT
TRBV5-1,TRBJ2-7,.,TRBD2,CASSWGTSGASYEQYF,TGCGCCAGCAGCTGGGGGACTAGCGGAGCCTCCTACGAGCAGTACTTC
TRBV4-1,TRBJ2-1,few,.,CASSALYNEQFF,TGCGCCAGCAGTGCACTGTACAATGAGCAGTTCTTC
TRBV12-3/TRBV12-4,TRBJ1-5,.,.,CASGGTQPQHF,TGTGCCAGCGGGGGGACTCAGCCCCAGCATTTT
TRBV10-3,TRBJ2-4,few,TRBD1,CAISESGTGVLNIQYF,TGTGCCATCAGTGAGTCGGGGACAGGGGTCTTAAACATTCAGTACTTC
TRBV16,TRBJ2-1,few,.,CASTLNGEQFF,TGTGCCAGCACCCTAAATGGTGAGCAGTTCTTC
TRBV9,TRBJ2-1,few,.,CASSPSAEPPFF,TGTGCCAGCAGCCCCAGCGCGGAACCACCGTTCTTC
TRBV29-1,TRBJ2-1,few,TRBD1,CSVDRDRGSYNEQFF,TGCAGCGTTGACCGGGACAGGGGTTCCTACAATGAGCAGTTCTTC
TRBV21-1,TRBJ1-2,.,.,CASSIRTGGGYTF,TGTGCCAGCAGCATACGGACAGGGGGTGGCTACACCTTC
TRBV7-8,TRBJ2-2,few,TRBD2,CASTLAGLAGEGGELFF,TGTGCCAGCACCTTAGCGGGCCTAGCGGGAGAAGGCGGGGAGCTGTTTTTT
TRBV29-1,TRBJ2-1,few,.,CSVDSGDLYNEQFF,TGCAGCGTTGATTCGGGAGACCTCTACAATGAGCAGTTCTTC